This passage covers 21 T cell receptor beta chains from one sample sequenced in a study of cytomegalovirus exposure and HLA in healthy donors. Vbeta (60) and Jbeta (13) primers were used in the PCR. Measured with immunoSEQ multiplex PCR; TCRdb has only the in-frame clones, and not every one. The table shows roughly 100,000 clones, with about three quarters occurring only once. Sequencing input: PBMCs. The receptors were sampled from a man aged 35 to 55 in good health and CMV-seronegative.

This rearrangement joins TRBV4-2 to TRBJ2-3, with a weak D call TRBD1 (6 bases). Deletions cut 0 bases from V and 5 bases from J, with 15 bases between. Germline V gene lookup returns CDR1 LGHNA and CDR2 YNFKEQ. CDR3 length: 16 residues. CDR3 DNA: TGTGCCAGCAGCCAAGAACAGGGACCTTCGGGAGATACGCAGTATTTT. Its translation: CASSQEQGPSGDTQYF.

The chain combines TRBV5-1 with TRBJ2-2, with TRBD1 as a possible D gene (5 bases). Trimming took off 5 bases at V and 5 bases at J, with 10 bases between the two ends. The CDR3 runs 13 residues. Germline CDR1 SGHRS, CDR2 YFSETQ. The CDR3 DNA reads TGCGCCAGCAGAACACAGGTTACCGGGGAGCTGTTTTTT. Translated, it gives CASRTQVTGELFF.

The genes are TRBV7-3 and TRBJ1-2, with a weak D call TRBD1 (6 bases). Trimming cost V 5 bases and J 8 bases, with 30 bases left between them. The CDR3 is 18 amino acids. Germline CDR1 reads SGHTA; CDR2 reads FQGTGA. The CDR3 loop is CASSPYSRGEGGARGYTF. The CDR3, as DNA: TGTGCCAGCAGCCCCTACTCGCGGGGCGAGGGGGGGGCGCGGGGCTACACCTTC.

V usage is TRBV29-1 and J usage is TRBJ1-4, with a weak D call TRBD1 (5 bases). Per germline, CDR1 SQVTM and CDR2 ANQGSEA. The CDR3 totals 13 residues. The V and J ends lost 4 bases and 4 bases respectively, with 10 bases between them. As DNA, the CDR3 is TGCAGCGTTGGGGCAGGGAATAATGAAAAACTGTTTTTT. Its protein product is CSVGAGNNEKLFF.

The CDR3 DNA follows: TGTGCCAGCAGTGAAACAGGGATGAACACTGAAGCTTTCTTT. It codes for CASSETGMNTEAFF. The chain couples TRBV6-1 to TRBJ1-1; perhaps TRBD1 as D (6 bases). Germline loops: CDR1 MNHNS, CDR2 SASEGT. Trimming shortened V by 2 bases and J by 0 bases, and 7 bases separated the two germline ends. This CDR3 has 14 amino acids.

The chain joins TRBV10-3 to TRBJ2-5, with TRBD1 matching over 7 bases. Germline lookup yields CDR1 ENHRY and CDR2 SYGVKD. This CDR3 region has 14 residues. V trimming: 6 bases; J trimming: 5 bases; junction bases outside the gene matches: 9. As DNA, the CDR3 is TGTGCCATCAGCCGATTGAGGGGGCAGGAGACCCAGTACTTC. Its translation is CAISRLRGQETQYF.

The rearrangement uses TRBV7-6 and TRBJ1-6; D uncertain. The V gene's germline CDR1 is SGHVS and CDR2 FNYEAQ. V was shortened by 2 bases and J by 5 bases, with 7 bases between the two germline ends. This CDR3 is built from 14 residues. The CDR3 region is CASSLYSDNSPLHF. In nucleotides, the CDR3 is TGTGCCAGCAGCTTATACTCGGATAATTCACCCCTCCACTTT.

The CDR3 spells CASSSGDRRRETQYF. CDR3 DNA sequence: TGTGCCAGTAGTTCCGGGGACAGGAGGAGAGAGACCCAGTACTTC. The J gene is TRBJ2-5, the V gene TRBV19; TRBD1 matches at 8 bases. There are 15 residues in the CDR3. Per germline, CDR1 LNHDA and CDR2 SQIVND (reference sequence). Trimming took 5 bases from V and 4 from J; bases not matched to a gene: 9.

J is TRBJ1-1 and V is TRBV5-4, with 8 bases that match TRBD1. The CDR3 length is 15 residues. Germline V lookup: CDR1 SGHNT, CDR2 YYREEE (reference sequence). The V gene end was trimmed by 4 bases and the J gene end by 2 bases; junction bases not matched to a gene: 7. CDR3 sequence: CASSAQGARNTEAFF. CDR3 nucleotide sequence: TGTGCCAGCAGCGCTCAGGGGGCCCGTAACACTGAAGCTTTCTTT.

V usage is TRBV5-6 and J usage is TRBJ2-3; tentatively, D is TRBD1 (6 bases). Per germline, CDR1 SGHDT and CDR2 YYEEEE. V lost 3 bases and J 9 bases, leaving 11 bases between the germline ends. The CDR3 is 12 residues long. The CDR3 loop is CASSSGHLTQYF. CDR3 in DNA: TGTGCCAGCAGCTCGGGACACCTCACGCAGTATTTT.

This chain connects TRBV18 to TRBJ1-5; 8 bases map to TRBD1. This CDR3 contains 18 residues. The V segment lost 1 base and the J segment 2 bases; nucleotides outside the gene matches: 10. Germline values: CDR1 KGHSH, CDR2 LQKENI. The CDR3 region has the DNA TGTGCCAGCTCACCACGGGTGGCAGGGGGCTTCGGCAATCAGCCCCAGCATTTT. Its translation is CASSPRVAGGFGNQPQHF.

The V call is TRBV6-5, the J call TRBJ1-2; D not resolved. Per the germline V gene, CDR1 is MNHEY and CDR2 is SVGAGI. V lost 6 bases and J 10 bases, leaving 15 bases between the germline ends. There are 12 residues in the CDR3. The DNA for the CDR3 is TGTGCCAGCAGCATCGACTTTTTTGACTACACCTTC. Translation gives CASSIDFFDYTF.

The chain couples TRBV5-6 to TRBJ2-5; no firm D call. This CDR3 has 13 amino acids. Trimming shortened V by 3 bases and J by 3 bases, and 9 bases separated the two germline ends. Germline values: CDR1 SGHDT, CDR2 YYEEEE. CDR3 sequence: CASSSLFKETQYF. Written as DNA, the CDR3 is TGTGCCAGCAGCTCGCTATTCAAAGAGACCCAGTACTTC.

The rearrangement uses TRBV7-8 and TRBJ1-5; 11 positions agree with TRBD1. The ends lost 5 bases at V and 4 bases at J; junction bases unmatched: 4. CDR3 length equals 15 residues. CDR1 is SGHVS and CDR2 is FQNEAQ in the germline V gene. The CDR3 bases are TGTGCCAGCAGCACAGGGACAGGGGGGAATCAGCCCCAGCATTTT. It yields the protein CASSTGTGGNQPQHF.

This clone showed up just a few times. The chain uses TRBV15 and TRBJ1-5; D gene uncertain. CDR1 and CDR2 from the germline V gene are LNHNV and YYDKDF (reference sequence). Trimming took 0 bases from V and 5 from J, leaving 11 bases between them. The CDR3 covers 15 residues. For the CDR3, the DNA is TGTGCCACCAGCAGAGATTTACAGCCACATCAGCCCCAGCATTTT. It codes for CATSRDLQPHQPQHF.

The gene calls are TRBV19 and TRBJ2-7; 10 bases are a match to TRBD1. CDR1 LNHDA and CDR2 SQIVND come from the germline V gene (reference sequence). The CDR3 spans 15 residues. V shed 5 bases and J 2 bases; nucleotides not matched to a gene: 6. DNA of the CDR3: TGTGCCAGTAGTGAGGGACAGGGGAGCACCTACGAGCAGTACTTC. Amino acids: CASSEGQGSTYEQYF.

The chain employs TRBV11-2 and TRBJ2-1; maybe TRBD2 (5 bases). CDR1 is SGHAT and CDR2 is FQNNGV in the germline V gene. This CDR3 contains 14 residues. The ends were cut back, 3 bases at V and 5 bases at J, with 11 bases in the middle. The CDR3, as DNA: TGTGCCAGCAGCTTCCATCCCGGGGACAATGAGCAGTTCTTC. The encoded protein is CASSFHPGDNEQFF.

The chain combines TRBV30 with TRBJ1-2; perhaps TRBD1 as D (6 bases). The germline V gene encodes CDR1 GTSNPN and CDR2 SVGIG (reference sequence). The CDR3 is 16 residues long. V lost 2 bases, J lost 1 base, and 17 bases lay in between. CDR3: CAWSPFGNRDNYGYTF. In nucleotides, the CDR3 is TGTGCCTGGAGTCCCTTTGGGAACAGGGATAACTATGGCTACACCTTC.

This clone showed up just a few times. The chain carries TRBV4-2 and TRBJ2-5; 10 bases match TRBD1. The J segment lost 6 bases and the V segment lost 4 bases, leaving 11 bases of the junction unmatched. Germline V gene data show CDR1 as LGHNA and CDR2 as YNFKEQ. This CDR3 comprises 16 residues. DNA of the CDR3: TGTGCCAGCAGCCTACAGGGACAGGGGCCTGGGAAGACCCAGTACTTC. Amino acid sequence: CASSLQGQGPGKTQYF.

This chain joins TRBV11-2 and TRBJ1-2; 7 bases match TRBD1. The V and J ends lost 4 bases and 2 bases, in that order; junction bases with no gene match: 13. This CDR3 region has 17 residues. Germline values: CDR1 SGHAT, CDR2 FQNNGV. The CDR3 protein is CASSSGPGYRGNYGYTF. The DNA of the CDR3 is TGTGCCAGCAGCTCAGGCCCAGGGTACAGGGGAAACTATGGCTACACCTTC.

The chain has TRBV6-5 and TRBJ2-5; D is unresolved. The CDR3 totals 13 residues. CDR1 and CDR2 (germline): MNHEY, SVGAGI. The ends were cut back, 0 bases at V and 5 bases at J, with 7 bases in the middle. The CDR3 DNA reads TGTGCCAGCAGTTACTCGAGGCGGGAGACCCAGTACTTC. Amino acid sequence: CASSYSRRETQYF.